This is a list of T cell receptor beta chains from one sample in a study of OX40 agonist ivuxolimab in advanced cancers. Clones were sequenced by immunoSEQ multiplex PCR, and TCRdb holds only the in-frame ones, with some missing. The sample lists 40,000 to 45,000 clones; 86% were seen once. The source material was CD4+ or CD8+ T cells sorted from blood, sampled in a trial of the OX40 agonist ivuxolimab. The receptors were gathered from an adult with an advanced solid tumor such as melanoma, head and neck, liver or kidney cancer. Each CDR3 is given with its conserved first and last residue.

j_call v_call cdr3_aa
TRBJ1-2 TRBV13 CASSLNDNYGYTF
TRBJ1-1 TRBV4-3 CASSQAQGGTEAFF
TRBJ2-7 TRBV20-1 CSATGNYEQYF
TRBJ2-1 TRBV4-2 CASSLAGALLDEQFF
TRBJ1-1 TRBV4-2 CASSQGQGSPEAFF
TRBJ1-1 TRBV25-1 CASSERGGTEAFF
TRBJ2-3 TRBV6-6 CASLPSGEWADTQYF
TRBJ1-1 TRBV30 CAWSVRPPRGRNTEAFF
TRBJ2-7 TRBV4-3 CASSQDLTSDEQYF
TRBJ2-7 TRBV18 CASRELTGKLPYEQYF
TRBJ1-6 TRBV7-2 CASSLGAEGPWDSPLHF
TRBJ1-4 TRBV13 CASSLFTGTENEKLFF
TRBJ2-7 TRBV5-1 CASSPIPSGGFYEQYF
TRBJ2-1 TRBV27 CASRRPGLVINEQFF
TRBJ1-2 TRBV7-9 CASSWAARDGYTF
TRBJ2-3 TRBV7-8 CASSLASTLTGGESTDTQYF
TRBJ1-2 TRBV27 CASRGGGAGGYGYTF
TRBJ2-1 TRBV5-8 CASSFAGPGSYNEQFF
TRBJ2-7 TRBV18 CASSPTRPGPPREYEQYF
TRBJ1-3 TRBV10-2 CASSGDRGPGNTIYF
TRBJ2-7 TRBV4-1 CASSQSGALAYEQYF
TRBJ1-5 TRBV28 CASSLTGIYQPQHF
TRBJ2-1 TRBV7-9 CASSRSGGARDEQFF
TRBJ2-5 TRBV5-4 CASRGLEGGIKETQYF
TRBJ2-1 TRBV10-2 CASGGRYNEQFF
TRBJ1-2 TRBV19 CASSPAGTAIGYTF
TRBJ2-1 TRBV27 CASNHLGTQGSGEQFF
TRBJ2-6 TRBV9 CASSVEGTPGANVLTF
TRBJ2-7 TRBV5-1 CASSDNPGQNYEQYF
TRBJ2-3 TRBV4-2 CASSQDPLRYTDTQYF
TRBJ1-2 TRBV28 CASSQDWGYTF
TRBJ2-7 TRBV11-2 CASSLGAAQTIQDEQYF
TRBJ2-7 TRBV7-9 CASSSSGDEQYF
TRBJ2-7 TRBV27 CASSKGTSGKYEQYF
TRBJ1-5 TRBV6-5 CASSSGTLGAFQPQHF
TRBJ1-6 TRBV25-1 CASSESARSYNSPLHF
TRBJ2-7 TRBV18 CASSPTGRIYEQYF
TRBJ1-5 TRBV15 CATSPNRNQPQHF
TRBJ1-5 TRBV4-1 CASSHRAGDSNQPQHF
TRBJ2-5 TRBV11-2 CASSLGETQYF
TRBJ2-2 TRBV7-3 CASSLSGGNTGELFF
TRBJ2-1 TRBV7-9 CASSLELAGGLVHYNEQFF
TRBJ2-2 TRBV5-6 CASSPSWGELFF
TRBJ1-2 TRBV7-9 CASSSPGSGYTF
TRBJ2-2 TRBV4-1 CASSQEPAGGTGELFF
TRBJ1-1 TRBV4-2 CASSQDQLGPAEAFF
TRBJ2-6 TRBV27 CASRRGSGANVLTF
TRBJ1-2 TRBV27 CASSFWGGTNYGYTF
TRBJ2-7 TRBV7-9 CASSFPGQNYEQYF
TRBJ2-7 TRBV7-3 CASSSTDPGVEQYF
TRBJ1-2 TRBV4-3 CASSQGRGSGPTGYGYTF
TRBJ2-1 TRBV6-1 CASSEREVSYNEQFF
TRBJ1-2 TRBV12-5 CASGLEVTGRVGYTF
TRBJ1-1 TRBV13 CASSRGTGGVMGFF
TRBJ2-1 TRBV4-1 CASSQEAQVLNEQFF
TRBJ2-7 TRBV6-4 CASSELYGAGYEQYF
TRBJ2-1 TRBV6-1 CASSDRDRGRNEQFF
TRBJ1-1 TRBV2 CAIVSGRAMNTEAFF
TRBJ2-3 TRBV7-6 CASSFRQNPDTQYF